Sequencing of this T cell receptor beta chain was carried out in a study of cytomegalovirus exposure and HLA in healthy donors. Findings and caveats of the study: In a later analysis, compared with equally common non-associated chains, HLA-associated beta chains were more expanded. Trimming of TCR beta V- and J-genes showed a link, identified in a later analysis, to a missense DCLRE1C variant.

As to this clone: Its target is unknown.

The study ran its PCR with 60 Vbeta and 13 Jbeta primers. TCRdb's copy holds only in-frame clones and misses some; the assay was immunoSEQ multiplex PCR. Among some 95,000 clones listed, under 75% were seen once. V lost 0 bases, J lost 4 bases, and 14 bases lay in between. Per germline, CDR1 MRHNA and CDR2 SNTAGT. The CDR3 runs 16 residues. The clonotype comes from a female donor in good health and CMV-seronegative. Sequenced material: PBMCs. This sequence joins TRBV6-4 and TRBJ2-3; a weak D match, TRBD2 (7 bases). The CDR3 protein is CASSDSTGGGADTQYF. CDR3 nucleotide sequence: TGTGCCAGCAGTGACTCGACGGGGGGCGGGGCAGATACGCAGTATTTT.